A single sample gave rise to the 31 T cell receptor beta chains below, sequenced in a study of blood T cell repertoires in COVID-19. Measured with immunoSEQ multiplex PCR; TCRdb has only the in-frame clones, and not every one. The data contain 200,000 to 300,000 clones, approximately 90% of them singletons. The sample consisted of peripheral blood. The receptors originated from a woman aged 40-49 years who had recovered from COVID-19.

The chain recombines TRBV15 with TRBJ2-1, with TRBD1 identical over 8 bases. CDR1 is LNHNV and CDR2 is YYDKDF in the germline V gene (reference sequence). Losses at the gene ends were 5 bases for V and 8 bases for J; bases not matched to a gene: 8. This CDR3 region has 14 residues. The CDR3 nucleotides read TGTGCCACCAGCGGGGGACAGGTTTACGATGAGCAGTTCTTC. This sequence encodes CATSGGQVYDEQFF.

The chain joins TRBV5-5 to TRBJ2-5, with 10 bases matching TRBD2. V dropped 6 bases and J dropped 5; count of bases not matched to a gene: 7. The CDR3 contains 14 residues. Germline V gene sequence: CDR1 SGHKS, CDR2 YYEKEE (reference sequence). In nucleotides, the CDR3 is TGTGCCAGCACCACCGTAGCGGGAGGTGAGACCCAGTACTTC. Its translation is CASTTVAGGETQYF.

V is TRBV29-1 and J is TRBJ2-2, with 11 positions matching TRBD2. Germline lookup yields CDR1 SQVTM and CDR2 ANQGSEA. CDR3 length: 14 amino acids. Trimming took 5 bases from V and 7 from J; bases not matched to a gene: 6. The CDR3 spells CSVWTSGWGGELFF. The DNA of the CDR3 is TGCAGCGTTTGGACTAGCGGGTGGGGCGGGGAGCTGTTTTTT.

The chain carries TRBV29-1 and TRBJ1-1, with a possible D match to TRBD1 (5 bases). The CDR3 length is 14 residues. Trimming removed 6 bases at V and 1 base at J, with 15 bases between. Germline CDR1 reads SQVTM; CDR2 reads ANQGSEA. Here the CDR3 DNA reads TGCAGCGTCCCCGGAGGGGTCCGGAACACTGAAGCTTTCTTT. Its protein is CSVPGGVRNTEAFF.

The rearrangement joins TRBV19 to TRBJ1-4; TRBD1 is a possible D gene (6 bases). Germline V gene data show CDR1 as LNHDA and CDR2 as SQIVND (reference sequence). Between the trimmed V and J ends, which lost 3 bases and 4 bases, there was a span of 12 bases. The CDR3 contains 15 residues. The CDR3, as DNA: TGTGCCAGTAGTATTTTCGGCAGGGGTAATGAAAAACTGTTTTTT. Protein product: CASSIFGRGNEKLFF. Full variable domain (rest looked up from reference TRBV19 and TRBJ1-4): DGGITQSPKYLFRKEGQNVTLSCEQNLNHDAMYWYRQDPGQGLRLIYYSQIVNDFQKGDIAEGYSVSREKKESFPLTVTSAQKNPTAFYLCASSIFGRGNEKLFFGSGTQLSVL.

V usage is TRBV9 and J usage is TRBJ2-3; 9 bases are shared with TRBD2. Germline assignment: CDR1 SGDLS and CDR2 YYNGEE. The CDR3 is 20 amino acids. V trimming: 3 bases; J trimming: 0 bases; junction bases outside the gene matches: 17. CDR3 in DNA: TGTGCCAGCAGCGACCCCCGGGAGCTAGCGGGACCATCTAGCACAGATACGCAGTATTTT. This encodes CASSDPRELAGPSSTDTQYF. The entire variable domain, with the rest obtained from reference TRBV9 and TRBJ2-3, is as follows: DSGVTQTPKHLITATGQRVTLRCSPRSGDLSVYWYQQSLDQGLQFLIQYYNGEERAKGNILERFSAQQFPDLHSELNLSSLELGDSALYFCASSDPRELAGPSSTDTQYFGPGTRLTVL.

The chain combines TRBV7-6 with TRBJ2-7; a possible D gene is TRBD2 (5 bases). The V end was cut by 3 bases, the J end by 0 bases, with 21 bases between. Germline V CDR1 and CDR2: SGHVS, FNYEAQ. This CDR3 has 18 amino acids. In DNA form, the CDR3 reads TGTGCCAGCAGCTTCTGGACTGTGGGCGGCGCCTACTCCTACGAGCAGTACTTC. This translates into CASSFWTVGGAYSYEQYF. Full variable domain (remainder filled in from reference TRBV7-6 and TRBJ2-7): GAGVSQSPRYKVTKRGQDVALRCDPISGHVSLYWYRQALGQGPEFLTYFNYEAQQDKSGLPNDRFSAERPEGSISTLTIQRTEQRDSAMYRCASSFWTVGGAYSYEQYFGPGTRLTVT.

A single count supports this clone. J is TRBJ1-2 and V is TRBV21-1. TRBV21-1 is termed a pseudogene. The CDR3 loop spans 15 amino acids. The CDR3 here is CASSLNGRDCYGYTF. The CDR3 region has the DNA TGTGCCAGCAGCCTAAATGGCAGGGACTGCTATGGCTACACCTTC.

This chain links TRBV24-1 with TRBJ1-1; no definite D call. Per the germline V gene, CDR1 is KGHDR and CDR2 is SFDVKD. Trimming removed 3 bases at V and 5 bases at J, with 12 bases between. The CDR3 is 14 residues long. The CDR3 sequence: CATSDPAVGTEAFF. CDR3 bases: TGTGCCACCAGTGATCCTGCGGTGGGTACTGAAGCTTTCTTT.

The chain has TRBV15 and TRBJ2-1; TRBD2 is a possible D gene (6 bases). With 7 bases removed from V and 9 bases from J, the gap between germline ends came to 22 bases. The CDR3 sequence is 15 residues long. Germline CDR1 and CDR2: LNHNV and YYDKDF (reference sequence). The CDR3 DNA reads TGTGCCACCACCCCCGGGGCTAGCGAGAAGGGTGAGCAGTTCTTC. Its translation is CATTPGASEKGEQFF.

The chain carries TRBV10-3 and TRBJ2-5; 8 nucleotides agree with TRBD1. Germline loops: CDR1 ENHRY, CDR2 SYGVKD. This CDR3 has 16 amino acids. The V segment lost 5 bases and the J segment 4 bases; nucleotides outside the gene matches: 12. CDR3 sequence reads: CAISQSQGAGRETQYF. The CDR3 DNA reads as TGTGCCATCAGTCAATCCCAGGGGGCAGGGCGAGAGACCCAGTACTTC.

This clone is a singleton in its sample. This chain uses TRBV5-1 with TRBJ2-2, with 10 bases that match TRBD2. V was pared by 5 bases and J by 3 bases, with 7 bases of the junction left unmatched. This CDR3 has 16 residues. The germline V gene has CDR1 SGHRS and CDR2 YFSETQ. The CDR3 sequence is CASSPRSGRDTGELFF. The CDR3 bases are TGCGCCAGCAGTCCGAGGAGCGGGAGGGACACCGGGGAGCTGTTTTTT. The entire variable domain, with the rest obtained from reference TRBV5-1 and TRBJ2-2, is as follows: KAGVTQTPRYLIKTRGQQVTLSCSPISGHRSVSWYQQTPGQGLQFLFEYFSETQRNKGNFPGRFSGRQFSNSRSEMNVSTLELGDSALYLCASSPRSGRDTGELFFGEGSRLTVL.

This chain's CDR3 is CASPNGTRNQPQHF. The CDR3, as DNA: TGTGCCAGCCCCAACGGGACACGAAATCAGCCCCAGCATTTT. V usage is TRBV21-1 and J usage is TRBJ1-5; TRBD1, the D gene given by the table, was not confirmed from the DNA. TRBV21-1 is a recognized pseudogene. The CDR3 consists of 14 residues.

The rearrangement uses TRBV5-1 and TRBJ1-4; TRBD1 aligns across 8 bases. The CDR3 loop spans 15 amino acids. J lost 4 bases, V lost 4 bases, and 6 bases had no gene match. CDR1 and CDR2 (germline): SGHRS, YFSETQ. DNA for the CDR3: TGCGCCAGCAGCCCACCGACAGGGGATAATGAAAAACTGTTTTTT. This gives the protein CASSPPTGDNEKLFF.

In DNA form, the CDR3 reads TGTGCCAGCAGCCCCAACGGGGGGGGTAACGGGCAGTACTTC. Its translation is CASSPNGGGNGQYF. J is TRBJ2-7 and V is TRBV4-2, with 8 positions matching TRBD2. This CDR3 has 14 residues. Germline values: CDR1 LGHNA, CDR2 YNFKEQ. Trimming at V came to 4 bases and at J to 9 bases, leaving 11 bases not matched to a gene.

The chain couples TRBV7-9 to TRBJ1-3, with a weak D call TRBD1 (6 bases). Trimming took 5 bases from V and 4 from J, leaving 21 bases between them. This CDR3 region has 17 residues. Germline values: CDR1 SEHNR, CDR2 FQNEAQ (reference sequence). In DNA form, the CDR3 reads TGTGCCAGCAGCCAAAGGGAATCCCCGGGACAAGGAAACACCATATATTTT. This gives the protein CASSQRESPGQGNTIYF.

The V gene is TRBV30, the J gene TRBJ2-7; 8 bases fit TRBD1. With V trimmed by 3 bases and J by 2 bases, 9 bases remained unmatched. This CDR3 has 15 amino acids. Germline loops: CDR1 GTSNPN, CDR2 SVGIG (reference sequence). DNA of the CDR3: TGTGCCTGGAGGGAAACCGGGACAGGACCCTACGAGCAGTACTTC. It translates to CAWRETGTGPYEQYF.

The chain has TRBV7-6 and TRBJ2-5, with 14 nucleotides matching TRBD2. Germline V gene data show CDR1 as SGHVS and CDR2 as FNYEAQ. V trimming: 4 bases; J trimming: 5 bases; junction bases outside the gene matches: 9. The CDR3 is made up of 17 amino acids. The CDR3 nucleotides read TGTGCCAGCAGCTACGGACTAGCGGGAGGTGGTCGGGAGACCCAGTACTTC. Translation: CASSYGLAGGGRETQYF.

Regarding this clone: The sample holds other DNA sequences that translate to the same CDR3. The gene calls are TRBV10-3 and TRBJ1-5; tentatively, D is TRBD1 (5 bases). In germline, CDR1 is ENHRY, CDR2 SYGVKD. This CDR3 spans 14 amino acids. The V gene lost 3 bases and the J gene lost 2 bases, with 8 bases spanning the gap. This CDR3 reads CAISDGGGNQPQHF. Here the CDR3 DNA reads TGTGCCATCAGTGACGGGGGGGGCAATCAGCCCCAGCATTTT.

V usage is TRBV4-3 and J usage is TRBJ2-1; TRBD2 aligns across 12 bases. V dropped 0 bases and J dropped 9; count of bases not matched to a gene: 18. Germline V lookup: CDR1 LGHNA, CDR2 YSLEER. This CDR3 is 20 amino acids long. CDR3 in DNA: TGCGCCAGCAGCCAAGAATTGGCTAGCGGGAGGGCCGACGGGGGGCGTGAGCAGTTCTTC. It codes for CASSQELASGRADGGREQFF.

The rearrangement joins TRBV19 to TRBJ1-1; D remains unclear. Trimming shortened V by 3 bases and J by 7 bases, and 15 bases separated the two germline ends. The CDR3 loop spans 14 amino acids. Germline values: CDR1 LNHDA, CDR2 SQIVND (reference sequence). The CDR3 nucleotides read TGTGCCAGTAGTATGGAGCAGAGGCTGGGTGAAGCTTTCTTT. Amino acids: CASSMEQRLGEAFF.

The chain carries TRBV5-1 and TRBJ2-3; 9 nucleotides line up with TRBD2. The V gene's germline CDR1 is SGHRS and CDR2 YFSETQ. Trimming removed 4 bases from V and 2 bases from J; junction bases left unmatched: 11. This CDR3 region has 17 residues. CDR3 region: CASSPAAAGGPTDTQYF. The CDR3 nucleotides read TGCGCCAGCAGCCCCGCCGCAGCGGGAGGACCCACAGATACGCAGTATTTT.

The gene calls are TRBV30 and TRBJ2-1; 9 nucleotides match TRBD2. Trimming removed 2 bases from V and 0 bases from J; junction bases left unmatched: 5. Germline values: CDR1 GTSNPN, CDR2 SVGIG (reference sequence). The length of the CDR3 is 16 residues. The CDR3 protein is CAWSTLAGSSYNEQFF. The CDR3 DNA follows: TGTGCCTGGAGTACCCTAGCGGGAAGCTCCTACAATGAGCAGTTCTTC.

Points on this clone: Other nucleotide sequences from this sample produce the same CDR3. The rearrangement links TRBV30 to TRBJ1-3; maybe TRBD1 (5 bases). V lost 2 bases and J 0 bases, leaving 11 bases between the germline ends. CDR1 is GTSNPN and CDR2 is SVGIG in the germline V gene (reference sequence). There are 15 residues in the CDR3. CDR3 sequence: CAWSRDSGSGNTIYF. Here the CDR3 DNA reads TGTGCCTGGAGTCGGGACTCAGGCTCTGGAAACACCATATATTTT. Full variable domain (remainder filled in from reference TRBV30 and TRBJ1-3): SQTIHQWPATLVQPVGSPLSLECTVEGTSNPNLYWYRQAAGRGLQLLFYSVGIGQISSEVPQNLSASRPQDRQFILSSKKLLLSDSGFYLCAWSRDSGSGNTIYFGEGSWLTVV.

The chain has TRBV9 and TRBJ2-1; 13 nucleotides match TRBD2. There are 16 residues in the CDR3. Trimming removed 0 bases from V and 8 bases from J; junction bases left unmatched: 5. Germline lookup yields CDR1 SGDLS and CDR2 YYNGEE. This CDR3 is CASSVGTSGSTDEQFF. The CDR3 DNA sequence: TGTGCCAGCAGCGTAGGGACTAGCGGGAGCACCGATGAGCAGTTCTTC.

The rearrangement links TRBV9 to TRBJ1-6; 9 bases map to TRBD1. The junction had 5 bases not matched to a gene; V was cut back by 0 bases and J by 10 bases. The CDR3 length is 15 residues. Germline CDR1 SGDLS, CDR2 YYNGEE. This CDR3 is CASSVGTGASSPLHF. The CDR3 DNA follows: TGTGCCAGCAGCGTAGGGACAGGGGCTTCCTCACCCCTCCACTTT.

This clone was observed once. V and J are TRBV3-1 (or the pseudogene TRBV3-2) and TRBJ2-4; D is possibly TRBD1 (5 bases). This CDR3 has 11 residues. V shed 4 bases and J shed 13 bases, with 11 bases lying between them. Germline V gives CDR1 LGHDT, CDR2 YNNKEL (reference sequence). The CDR3 bases are TGTGCCAGCAGCCCAGGGTGGTTCCAGTACTTC. The encoded protein is CASSPGWFQYF.

For the CDR3, the DNA is TGTGCCAGTAGTATAGCGGGACAGGGCCAACGCTACGAGCAGTACTTC. Encoded protein: CASSIAGQGQRYEQYF. V gene TRBV19 combines with J gene TRBJ2-7; 9 nucleotides line up with TRBD1. V lost 1 base, J lost 3 bases, and 7 bases stayed unmatched. The CDR3 totals 16 residues. CDR1 is LNHDA, CDR2 SQIVND, per germline (reference sequence).

The rearrangement uses TRBV30 and TRBJ1-2; D may be TRBD1 (5 bases). CDR3 size: 14 residues. CDR1 is GTSNPN, CDR2 SVGIG, per germline (reference sequence). Between the trimmed V and J ends, which lost 3 bases and 3 bases, there was a span of 14 bases. CDR3 loop: CAWRQTVGDYGYTF. For the CDR3, the DNA is TGTGCCTGGAGACAGACAGTTGGGGACTATGGCTACACCTTC. The full variable domain, in which reference TRBV30 and TRBJ1-2 provide the parts outside the CDR3, is SQTIHQWPATLVQPVGSPLSLECTVEGTSNPNLYWYRQAAGRGLQLLFYSVGIGQISSEVPQNLSASRPQDRQFILSSKKLLLSDSGFYLCAWRQTVGDYGYTFGSGTRLTVV.

The rearrangement links TRBV7-2 to TRBJ2-1, with 8 bases matching TRBD2. Trimming cost V 5 bases and J 0 bases; bases outside gene matches: 3. This CDR3 has 15 residues. Germline CDR1 reads SGHTA; CDR2 reads FQGNSA. As DNA, the CDR3 is TGTGCCAGCAGCCGGGGGGGAAGCTCCTACAATGAGCAGTTCTTC. Its protein is CASSRGGSSYNEQFF. Variable domain in full (rest from reference TRBV7-2 and TRBJ2-1): GAGVSQSPSNKVTEKGKDVELRCDPISGHTALYWYRQSLGQGLEFLIYFQGNSAPDKSGLPSDRFSAERTGGSVSTLTIQRTQQEDSAVYLCASSRGGSSYNEQFFGPGTRLTVL.

The chain links TRBV6-2 or TRBV6-3 to TRBJ1-4; D is uncertain. V was clipped by 6 bases and J by 4 bases, with 9 bases between them. The CDR3 contains 13 residues. The germline gives CDR1 MNHEY, CDR2 SVGEGT. The CDR3 sequence is CASSLGHNEKLFF. The CDR3 bases are TGTGCCAGCAGCCTTGGCCATAATGAAAAACTGTTTTTT.